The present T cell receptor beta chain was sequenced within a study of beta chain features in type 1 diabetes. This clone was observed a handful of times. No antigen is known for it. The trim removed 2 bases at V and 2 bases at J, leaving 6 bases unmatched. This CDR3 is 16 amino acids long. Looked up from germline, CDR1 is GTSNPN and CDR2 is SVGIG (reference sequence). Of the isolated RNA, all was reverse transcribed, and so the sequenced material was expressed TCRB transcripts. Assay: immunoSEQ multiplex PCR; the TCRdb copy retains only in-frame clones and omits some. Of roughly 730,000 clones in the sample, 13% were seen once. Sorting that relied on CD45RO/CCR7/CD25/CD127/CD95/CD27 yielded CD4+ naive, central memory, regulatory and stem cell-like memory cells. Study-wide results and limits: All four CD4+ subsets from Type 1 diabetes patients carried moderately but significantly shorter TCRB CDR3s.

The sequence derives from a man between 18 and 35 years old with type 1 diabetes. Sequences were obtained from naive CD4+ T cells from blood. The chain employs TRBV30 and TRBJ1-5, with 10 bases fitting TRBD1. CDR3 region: CAWSSTGTGGNQPQHF. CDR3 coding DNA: TGTGCCTGGAGTTCAACCGGGACAGGGGGCAATCAGCCCCAGCATTTT.